The rows below give T cell receptor beta chains drawn from one sample of a study of CD8 T cells in ankylosing spondylitis. TCRdb reprocessed the 5' RACE reads via MiXCR and lists one record per CDR3 protein. The table has 250,000 to 400,000 distinct CDR3 sequences, around a tenth seen once. The sample taken for sequencing was blood, either unsorted or a sorted T cell fraction (not recorded which). These TCRs come from a female donor with ankylosing spondylitis or in good health (not recorded which). Each CDR3 is given with its conserved first and last residue. D genes are given only for firm matches. Size values are once, few and many counts, or a class for expanded clones, and some rows have none.

D	J	V	size	DNA	CDR3
TRBD1	TRBJ2-7	TRBV20-1	many	TGCAGTGCTAGAGATTCCGGGACAGGGGACTACGAGCAGTACTTC	CSARDSGTGDYEQYF
TRBD1	TRBJ2-3	TRBV6-1	few	TGTGCCAGCAGCGATCAGGGGGCTGGAGATACGCAGTATTTT	CASSDQGAGDTQYF
TRBD1	TRBJ2-7	TRBV10-2	-	TGCGCCAGCAGTGAGCAGACAGGGGGGTACTACGAGCAGTACTTC	CASSEQTGGYYEQYF
TRBD1	TRBJ2-5	TRBV30	once	TGTGCCTGGAGGGACAGGGCGCAAGAGACCCAGTACTTC	CAWRDRAQETQYF
-	TRBJ2-1	TRBV7-2	many	TGTGCCAGCAGCTTAGCGGGTTGGCAGGCCACCTACAATGAGCAGTTCTTC	CASSLAGWQATYNEQFF
-	TRBJ2-2	TRBV5-6	many	TGTGCCAGCAGCACCCAAAACGGGATCACCGGGGAGCTGTTTTTT	CASSTQNGITGELFF
TRBD1	TRBJ1-5	TRBV5-6	many	TGTGCCAGCAGCTTGGGCGCAGGGGGCAGGCAGCCCCAGCATTTT	CASSLGAGGRQPQHF
-	TRBJ1-6	TRBV5-1	few	TGCGCCAGCAGCTTGGACAGTAATTCACCCCTCCACTTT	CASSLDSNSPLHF
-	TRBJ2-1	TRBV5-5	-	TGTGCCAGCAGCATAGGACTGAGCTCCTACAATGAGCAGTTCTTC	CASSIGLSSYNEQFF
TRBD2	TRBJ2-1	TRBV11-3	few	TGTGCCAGCAGCTTAGAATGGTTAGCGGGAGTATTTGGTGAGCAGTTCTTC	CASSLEWLAGVFGEQFF
TRBD1	TRBJ1-4	TRBV28	many	TGTGCCAGCAGTTTGACAGGGCTAGGTGAAAAACTGTTTTTT	CASSLTGLGEKLFF
TRBD1	TRBJ2-7	TRBV5-1	-	TGCGCCAGCAGCTCCGGACAGGGTTTCGGGGAGCAGTACTTC	CASSSGQGFGEQYF
-	TRBJ1-6	TRBV9	few	TGTGCCAGCAGCGTGGGGAGGCAGACTTTTTCACCCCTCCACTTT	CASSVGRQTFSPLHF
-	TRBJ1-1	TRBV6-5	-	TGTGCCAGCAGTTACTCGAATATGCGGTCTGAAGCTTTCTTT	CASSYSNMRSEAFF
-	TRBJ1-2	TRBV5-6	many	TGTGCCAGCAGCCGATTTGACAGGAACTATGGCTACACCTTC	CASSRFDRNYGYTF
TRBD1	TRBJ2-7	TRBV6-2/TRBV6-3	many	TGTGCCAGCAGTTCCGGACAGGGGACCTTCACCTACGAGCAGTACTTC	CASSSGQGTFTYEQYF
-	TRBJ1-1	TRBV20-1	many	TGCAGTGCTGTGGACAGCATGAACACTGAAGCTTTCTTT	CSAVDSMNTEAFF
-	TRBJ1-3	TRBV7-9	many	TGTGCCAGCAGCTCAGACCGGAGCTCTGGAAACACCATATATTTT	CASSSDRSSGNTIYF
TRBD2	TRBJ2-1	TRBV20-1	many	TGCAGTGCTAGAGATGCGGGAGGGCAGTACAATGAGCAGTTCTTC	CSARDAGGQYNEQFF
TRBD1	TRBJ1-2	TRBV6-1	many	TGTGCCAGCAGTAGCCGGGACAGGGGATATGGCTACACCTTC	CASSSRDRGYGYTF
TRBD1	TRBJ2-1	TRBV9	-	TGTGCCAGCAGCTCTCCCTCCGGGACAGGGTGGAGGTATGGCAATGAGCAGTTCTTC	CASSSPSGTGWRYGNEQFF
-	TRBJ1-5	TRBV27	many	TGTGCCAGCAGCCCCCCCGGAATTAATCAGCCCCAGCATTTT	CASSPPGINQPQHF
TRBD2	TRBJ2-7	TRBV20-1	many	TGCAGTGCTAGAGTCAACCCGACTAGCGGCTACGAGCAGTACTTC	CSARVNPTSGYEQYF
-	TRBJ2-7	TRBV27	many	TGTGCCAGCAGGGGACAACTCCGCCTCACCTACGAGCAGTACTTC	CASRGQLRLTYEQYF
-	TRBJ2-7	TRBV20-1	many	TGCAGTGCAATGACCGGGCAGGGATCCGAGCAGTACTTC	CSAMTGQGSEQYF
TRBD2	TRBJ2-5	TRBV6-1	-	TGTGCCAGCAGTGAAACTGGACAGCGACTAGCGGTTCAAGAGACCCAGTACTTC	CASSETGQRLAVQETQYF
TRBD2	TRBJ2-1	TRBV6-2/TRBV6-3	many	TGTGCCAGCAGTTACTCCCCTCCTAGCGGGATTTACAATGAGCAGTTCTTC	CASSYSPPSGIYNEQFF
-	TRBJ2-7	TRBV29-1	-	TGCAGCACCTGCCCATATTATGAGGAGCAGTACTTC	CSTCPYYEEQYF
TRBD1	TRBJ1-2	TRBV4-1	-	TGCGCCAGCAGCCAACCGCGAGGGGGCCCCGGGCCCCTCTATGGCTACACCTTC	CASSQPRGGPGPLYGYTF
-	TRBJ1-5	TRBV12-3/TRBV12-4	-	TGTGCCAGCAGTTTCCGCCTCAATCAGCCCCAGCATTTT	CASSFRLNQPQHF
TRBD1	TRBJ1-2	TRBV12-3/TRBV12-4	few	TGTGCCAGCAGTTCCACGGACAGGGAGGGCTATGGCTACACCTTC	CASSSTDREGYGYTF
-	TRBJ2-1	TRBV3-1	-	TGTGCCAGCAGCCAAGTCAGACGCAGTCTCTCCTACAATGAGCAGTTCTTC	CASSQVRRSLSYNEQFF
-	TRBJ2-7	TRBV2	many	TGTGCCAGCAGTGAAGCCCCAGGGGCTGATCACGAGCAGTACTTC	CASSEAPGADHEQYF
-	TRBJ2-5	TRBV18	-	TGTGCCAGCTCACCGCGGTCCGGTGGTGAGACCCAGTACTTC	CASSPRSGGETQYF
TRBD1	TRBJ2-1	TRBV10-3	many	TGTGCCATCAAGACTGGGACAGCTAACAATGAGCAGTTCTTC	CAIKTGTANNEQFF
TRBD2	TRBJ2-3	TRBV29-1	many	TGCAGCGTTGTGCGAGCGGGGGGGCGTACAGATACGCAGTATTTT	CSVVRAGGRTDTQYF
-	TRBJ1-6	TRBV11-2	many	TGTGCCAGCAGCTTTAACACCAGGGGTAGCTCCTATAATTCACCCCTCCACTTT	CASSFNTRGSSYNSPLHF